The entry that follows covers one TCR beta chain sequence. This sample stems from a study of CD8 T cells in Susac syndrome. The authors reverse transcribed roughly 0.45 to 1 ug RNA with random hexamers. TCRdb itself ran the immunoSEQ multiplex PCR reads through MiXCR, one entry per CDR3 protein. Of 150,000 to 200,000 distinct CDR3 sequences in the sample, roughly 94% were seen once. Germline loops: CDR1 LGHDT, CDR2 YNNKEL (reference sequence). With 2 bases removed from V and 5 bases from J, the gap between germline ends came to 10 bases. This CDR3 is 14 amino acids long. Sequencing used CD4+ T cells from PBMCs. The chain is built from TRBV3-1 and TRBJ2-1; TRBD2 might be the D (6 bases). The receptor was isolated from a human donor with Susac syndrome. This CDR3 reads CASSQRGDHNEQFF. For the CDR3, the DNA is TGTGCCAGCAGCCAACGCGGGGACCACAATGAGCAGTTCTTC.